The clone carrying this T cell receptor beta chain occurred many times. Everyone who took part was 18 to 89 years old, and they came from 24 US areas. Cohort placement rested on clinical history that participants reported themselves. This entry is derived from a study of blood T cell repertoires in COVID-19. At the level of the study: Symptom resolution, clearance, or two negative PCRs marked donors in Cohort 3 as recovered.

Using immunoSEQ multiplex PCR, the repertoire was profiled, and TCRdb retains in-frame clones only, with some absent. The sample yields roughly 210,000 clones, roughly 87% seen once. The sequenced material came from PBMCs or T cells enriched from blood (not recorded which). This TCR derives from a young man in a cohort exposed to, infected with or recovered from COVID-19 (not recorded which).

CDR3 sequence reads: CASSPTGSDEAFF. In DNA form, the CDR3 reads TGTGCCAGCAGTCCTACAGGGAGCGATGAAGCTTTCTTT. This chain links TRBV27 with TRBJ1-1; the D gene is possibly TRBD1 (6 bases). The length of the CDR3 is 13 residues. The germline gives CDR1 MNHEY, CDR2 SMNVEV (reference sequence). V lost 5 bases, J lost 7 bases, and 14 bases lay in between.